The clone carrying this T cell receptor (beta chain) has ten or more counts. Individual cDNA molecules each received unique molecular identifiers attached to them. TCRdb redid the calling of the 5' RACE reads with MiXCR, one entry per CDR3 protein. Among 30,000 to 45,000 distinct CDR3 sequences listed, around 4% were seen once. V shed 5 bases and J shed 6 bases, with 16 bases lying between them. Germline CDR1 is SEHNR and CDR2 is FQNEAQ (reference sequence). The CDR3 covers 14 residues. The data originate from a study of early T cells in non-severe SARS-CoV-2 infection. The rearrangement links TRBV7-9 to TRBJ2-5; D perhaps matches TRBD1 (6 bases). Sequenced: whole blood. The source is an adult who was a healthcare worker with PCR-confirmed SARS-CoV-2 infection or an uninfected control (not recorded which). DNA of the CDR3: TGTGCCAGCAGCGCTAACAACAGGGTAAAGACCCAGTACTTC. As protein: CASSANNRVKTQYF.